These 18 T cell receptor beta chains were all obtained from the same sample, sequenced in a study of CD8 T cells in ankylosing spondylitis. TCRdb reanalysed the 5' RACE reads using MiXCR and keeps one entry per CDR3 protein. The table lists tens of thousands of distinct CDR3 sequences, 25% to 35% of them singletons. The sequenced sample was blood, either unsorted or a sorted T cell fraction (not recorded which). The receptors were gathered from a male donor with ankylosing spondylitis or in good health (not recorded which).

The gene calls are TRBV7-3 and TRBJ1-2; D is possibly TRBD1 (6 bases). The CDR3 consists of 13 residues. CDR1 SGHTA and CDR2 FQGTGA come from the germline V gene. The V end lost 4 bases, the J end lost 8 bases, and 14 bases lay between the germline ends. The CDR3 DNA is TGTGCCAGCAGCTCATCCACAGGGTCCGGCTACACCTTC. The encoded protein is CASSSSTGSGYTF. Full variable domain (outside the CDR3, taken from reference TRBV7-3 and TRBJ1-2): GAGVSQTPSNKVTEKGKYVELRCDPISGHTALYWYRQSLGQGPEFLIYFQGTGAADDSGLPNDRFFAVRPEGSVSTLKIQRTERGDSAVYLCASSSSTGSGYTFGSGTRLTVV.

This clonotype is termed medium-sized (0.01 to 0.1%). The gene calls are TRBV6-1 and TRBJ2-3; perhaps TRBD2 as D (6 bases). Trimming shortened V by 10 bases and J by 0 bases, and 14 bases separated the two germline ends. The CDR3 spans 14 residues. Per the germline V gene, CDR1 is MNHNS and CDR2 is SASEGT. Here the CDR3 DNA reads TGTGCCACACAACGGGGGTCTAGCACAGATACGCAGTATTTT. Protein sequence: CATQRGSSTDTQYF.

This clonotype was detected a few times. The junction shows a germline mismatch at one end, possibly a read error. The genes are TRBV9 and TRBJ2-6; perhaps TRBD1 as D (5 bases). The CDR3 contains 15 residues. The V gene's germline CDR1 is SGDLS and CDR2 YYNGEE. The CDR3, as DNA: TGTGCCAGCAGCGTGCCCTTCTCTGGGGCCAACGGCCTGACTTTC. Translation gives CASSVPFSGANGLTF.

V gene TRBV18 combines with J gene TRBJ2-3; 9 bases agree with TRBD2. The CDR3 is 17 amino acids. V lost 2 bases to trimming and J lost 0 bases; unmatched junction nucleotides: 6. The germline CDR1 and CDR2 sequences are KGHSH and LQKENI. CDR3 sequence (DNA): TGTGCCAGCTCACCATCTAGCGGGGCCATTAGCACAGATACGCAGTATTTT. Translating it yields CASSPSSGAISTDTQYF. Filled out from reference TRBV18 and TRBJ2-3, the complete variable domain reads NAGVMQNPRHLVRRRGQEARLRCSPMKGHSHVYWYRQLPEEGLKFMVYLQKENIIDESGMPKERFSAEFPKEGPSILRIQQVVRGDSAAYFCASSPSSGAISTDTQYFGPGTRLTVL.

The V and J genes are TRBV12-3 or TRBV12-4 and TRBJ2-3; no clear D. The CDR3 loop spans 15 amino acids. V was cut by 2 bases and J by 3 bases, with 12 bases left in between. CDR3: CASSLHPGLTDTQYF. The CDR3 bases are TGTGCCAGCAGTTTACATCCTGGCCTGACAGATACGCAGTATTTT.

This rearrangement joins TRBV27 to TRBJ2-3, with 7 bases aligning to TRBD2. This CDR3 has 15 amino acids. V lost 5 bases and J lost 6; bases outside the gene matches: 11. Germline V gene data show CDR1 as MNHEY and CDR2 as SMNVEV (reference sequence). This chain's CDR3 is CASSPSPVSGDTQYF. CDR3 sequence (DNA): TGTGCCAGCAGTCCCTCCCCCGTTAGCGGGGATACGCAGTATTTT.

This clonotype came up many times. The CDR3 sequence is CASSLQLNSPLHF. DNA of the CDR3: TGTGCCAGCAGCTTACAGCTGAATTCACCCCTCCACTTT. The genes are TRBV7-3 and TRBJ1-6; D is unresolved. V lost 2 bases and J 7 bases, leaving 6 bases between the germline ends. Germline V gene data show CDR1 as SGHTA and CDR2 as FQGTGA. This CDR3 comprises 13 residues.

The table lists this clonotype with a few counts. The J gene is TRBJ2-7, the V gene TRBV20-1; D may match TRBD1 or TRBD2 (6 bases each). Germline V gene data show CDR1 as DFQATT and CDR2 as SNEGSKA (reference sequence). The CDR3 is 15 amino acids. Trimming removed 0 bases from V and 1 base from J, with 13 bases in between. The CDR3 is CSARDFKGGSYEQYF. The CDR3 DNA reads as TGCAGTGCTAGAGATTTCAAGGGGGGATCCTACGAGCAGTACTTC.

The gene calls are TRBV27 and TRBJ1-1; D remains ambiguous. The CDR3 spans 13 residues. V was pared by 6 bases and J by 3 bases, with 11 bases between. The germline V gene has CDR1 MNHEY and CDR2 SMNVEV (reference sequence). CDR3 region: CASRQHGYTEAFF. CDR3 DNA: TGTGCCAGCAGGCAACATGGTTACACTGAAGCTTTCTTT.

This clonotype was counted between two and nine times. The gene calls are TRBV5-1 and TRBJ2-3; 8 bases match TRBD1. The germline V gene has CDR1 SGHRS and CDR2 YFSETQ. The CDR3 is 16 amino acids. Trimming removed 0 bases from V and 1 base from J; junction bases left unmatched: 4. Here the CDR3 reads CASSLGPGQGTDTQYF. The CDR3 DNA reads TGCGCCAGCAGCTTGGGACCGGGACAGGGCACAGATACGCAGTATTTT.

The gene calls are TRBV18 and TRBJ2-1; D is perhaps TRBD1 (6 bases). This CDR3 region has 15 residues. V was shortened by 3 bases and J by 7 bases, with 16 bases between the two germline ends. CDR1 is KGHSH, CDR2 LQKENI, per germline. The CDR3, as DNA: TGTGCCAGCTCACCGGACAGTGGTGCTTGGAATGAGCAGTTCTTC. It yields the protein CASSPDSGAWNEQFF. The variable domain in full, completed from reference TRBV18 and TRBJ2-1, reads NAGVMQNPRHLVRRRGQEARLRCSPMKGHSHVYWYRQLPEEGLKFMVYLQKENIIDESGMPKERFSAEFPKEGPSILRIQQVVRGDSAAYFCASSPDSGAWNEQFFGPGTRLTVL.

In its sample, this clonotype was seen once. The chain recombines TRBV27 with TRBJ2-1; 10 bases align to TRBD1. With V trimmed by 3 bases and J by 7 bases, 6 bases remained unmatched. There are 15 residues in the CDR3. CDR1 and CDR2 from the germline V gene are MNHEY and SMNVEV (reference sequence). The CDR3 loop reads CASSFRDRGRNEQFF. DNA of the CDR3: TGTGCCAGCAGTTTCCGGGACAGGGGAAGGAATGAGCAGTTCTTC.

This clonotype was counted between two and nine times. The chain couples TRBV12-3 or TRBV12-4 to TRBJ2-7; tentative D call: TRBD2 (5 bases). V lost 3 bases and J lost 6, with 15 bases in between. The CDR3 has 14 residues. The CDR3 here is CASSFVPGVREQYF. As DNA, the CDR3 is TGTGCCAGCAGTTTCGTGCCCGGGGTCCGCGAGCAGTACTTC.

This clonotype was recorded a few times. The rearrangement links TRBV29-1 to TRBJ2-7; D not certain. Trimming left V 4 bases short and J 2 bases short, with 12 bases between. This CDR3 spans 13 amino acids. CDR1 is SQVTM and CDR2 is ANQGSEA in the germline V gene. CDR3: CSVGALGPYEQYF. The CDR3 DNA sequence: TGCAGCGTTGGAGCCCTCGGCCCCTACGAGCAGTACTTC.

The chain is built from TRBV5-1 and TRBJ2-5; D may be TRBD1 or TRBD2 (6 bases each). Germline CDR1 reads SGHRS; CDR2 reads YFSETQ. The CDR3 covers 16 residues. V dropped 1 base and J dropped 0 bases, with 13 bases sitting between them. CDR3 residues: CASSLLGGRNQETQYF. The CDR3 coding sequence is TGCGCCAGCAGCTTGCTTGGGGGGCGCAACCAAGAGACCCAGTACTTC.

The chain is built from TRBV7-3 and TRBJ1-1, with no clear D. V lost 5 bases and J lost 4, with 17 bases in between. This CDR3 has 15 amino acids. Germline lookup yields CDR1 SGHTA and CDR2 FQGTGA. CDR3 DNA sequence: TGTGCCAGCAGCCGCGGCACGGGAATGGGCACTGAAGCTTTCTTT. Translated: CASSRGTGMGTEAFF.

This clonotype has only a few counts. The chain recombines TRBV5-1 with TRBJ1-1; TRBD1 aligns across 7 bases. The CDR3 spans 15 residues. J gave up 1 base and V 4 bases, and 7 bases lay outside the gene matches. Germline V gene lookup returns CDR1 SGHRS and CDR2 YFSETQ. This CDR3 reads CASSPGQVGNTEAFF. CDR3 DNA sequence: TGCGCCAGCAGCCCAGGACAGGTCGGGAACACTGAAGCTTTCTTT. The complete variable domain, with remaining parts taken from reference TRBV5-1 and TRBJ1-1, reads KAGVTQTPRYLIKTRGQQVTLSCSPISGHRSVSWYQQTPGQGLQFLFEYFSETQRNKGNFPGRFSGRQFSNSRSEMNVSTLELGDSALYLCASSPGQVGNTEAFFGQGTRLTVV.

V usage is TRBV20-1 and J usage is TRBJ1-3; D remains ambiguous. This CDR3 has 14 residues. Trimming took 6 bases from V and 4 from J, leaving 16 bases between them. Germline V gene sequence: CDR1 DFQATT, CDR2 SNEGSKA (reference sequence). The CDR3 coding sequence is TGCAGTGCCGCGCCGTCGAGAATAGGAAACACCATATATTTT. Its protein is CSAAPSRIGNTIYF.